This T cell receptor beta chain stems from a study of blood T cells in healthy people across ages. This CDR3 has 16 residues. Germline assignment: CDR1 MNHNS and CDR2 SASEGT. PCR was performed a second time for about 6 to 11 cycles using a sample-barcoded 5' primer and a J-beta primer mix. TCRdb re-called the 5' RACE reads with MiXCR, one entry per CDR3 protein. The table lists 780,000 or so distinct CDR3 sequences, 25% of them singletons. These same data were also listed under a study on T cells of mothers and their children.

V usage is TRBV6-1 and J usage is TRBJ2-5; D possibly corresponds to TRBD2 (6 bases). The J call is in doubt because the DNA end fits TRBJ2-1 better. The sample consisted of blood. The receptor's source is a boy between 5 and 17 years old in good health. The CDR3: CASSALVGSFAVGQFF. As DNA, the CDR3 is TGTGCCAGCAGTGCCCTAGTCGGGAGTTTTGCTGTGGGGCAGTTCTTC.